These 25 T cell receptor beta chains came from one sample sequenced in a study of T cells in Graves' hyperthyroidism and ophthalmopathy. Amplified regions were TCR beta CDR3 sequences from RNA transcripts. When the TCR CDR3 underwent first-round RT-PCR, the HTBI primer set was used. TCRdb re-analysed the multiplex PCR reads in MiXCR, keeping a single row per CDR3 protein. The sample records some 570,000 distinct CDR3 sequences, about 15% being singletons. The sequenced sample consisted of blood. These receptors were collected from a woman aged 18-29 years with Graves' ophthalmopathy.

This clonotype was counted ten times or more. V is TRBV20-1 and J is TRBJ2-7; TRBD1 agrees at 11 bases. Germline V gives CDR1 DFQATT, CDR2 SNEGSKA (reference sequence). The ends lost 8 bases at V and 0 bases at J; junction bases unmatched: 9. The length of the CDR3 is 15 residues. The DNA for the CDR3 is TGCAGTTGCCGGGACAGGGGGGGGAGCTCCTACGAGCAGTACTTC. It translates to CSCRDRGGSSYEQYF.

This clonotype was detected ten times or more. The V gene is TRBV11-2, the J gene TRBJ2-1; D remains unclear. V was trimmed by 4 bases and J by 0 bases, leaving 10 bases between them. The CDR3 runs 15 residues. Per the germline V gene, CDR1 is SGHAT and CDR2 is FQNNGV. CDR3 sequence: CASSSSSSSYNEQFF. CDR3 nucleotide sequence: TGTGCCAGCAGCTCCAGCTCGAGCTCCTACAATGAGCAGTTCTTC.

The table lists this clonotype with many counts. The rearrangement uses TRBV18 and TRBJ1-4; D is unresolved. Germline V gene sequence: CDR1 KGHSH, CDR2 LQKENI. CDR3 length: 14 amino acids. Trimming shortened V by 2 bases and J by 2 bases, and 6 bases separated the two germline ends. The CDR3 region has the DNA TGTGCCAGCTCACCAGGAGCTACTAATGAAAAACTGTTTTTT. Protein: CASSPGATNEKLFF.

In this sample, this clonotype turned up many times. The chain is built from TRBV28 and TRBJ1-1; D is unresolved. This CDR3 comprises 13 residues. Germline V lookup: CDR1 MDHEN, CDR2 SYDVKM. The ends were cut back, 6 bases at V and 1 base at J, with 9 bases in the middle. The CDR3 sequence: CASSNFWNTEAFF. The CDR3 DNA follows: TGTGCCAGCAGCAACTTTTGGAACACTGAAGCTTTCTTT.

This clonotype was seen a few times. A much larger clone lies one base from this, so it may be a read error. The rearrangement joins TRBV27 to TRBJ2-7; TRBD1 matches 8 bases. CDR3 length equals 15 residues. CDR1 and CDR2 from the germline V gene are MNHEY and SMNVEV (reference sequence). CDR3 DNA sequence: TGTGCCAGCAGTCCCCGTCAGGACAGGGTTTACGGGCAGTACTTC. As protein: CASSPRQDRVYGQYF.

This clonotype occurred many times. The chain joins TRBV13 to TRBJ1-2; 8 bases match TRBD1. The CDR3 loop spans 16 amino acids. Looked up from germline, CDR1 is PRHDT and CDR2 is FYEKMQ (reference sequence). Unmatched junction bases numbered 12, after V lost 5 bases and J lost 4 bases. As DNA, the CDR3 is TGTGCCAGCAGCCTAGTAACTCCGGGACAGGCCTATGGCTACACCTTC. Translation: CASSLVTPGQAYGYTF.

V is TRBV20-1 and J is TRBJ2-5; 10 bases are a match to TRBD2. This CDR3 comprises 14 residues. V lost 1 base to trimming and J lost 3 bases; unmatched junction nucleotides: 2. Looked up from germline, CDR1 is DFQATT and CDR2 is SNEGSKA (reference sequence). CDR3 sequence reads: CSARVLAGEETQYF. CDR3 DNA sequence: TGCAGTGCTAGAGTTCTAGCGGGGGAAGAGACCCAGTACTTC.

The CDR3 sequence: CASSNDKIAGVTYEQYF. DNA for the CDR3: TGTGCCAGCAGTAACGACAAAATAGCGGGAGTTACCTACGAGCAGTACTTC. The chain uses TRBV7-2 and TRBJ2-7; 9 positions agree with TRBD2. The CDR3 loop spans 17 amino acids. In germline, CDR1 is SGHTA, CDR2 FQGNSA. The ends lost 6 bases at V and 2 bases at J; junction bases unmatched: 14.

This clonotype was seen a handful of times. This sequence joins TRBV7-2 and TRBJ1-2; no clear D. The germline gives CDR1 SGHTA, CDR2 FQGNSA. This CDR3 spans 15 amino acids. Trimming took off 4 bases at V and 2 bases at J, with 14 bases between the two ends. CDR3 DNA sequence: TGTGCCAGCAGCTCGGAACCGATCCCCAACTATGGCTACACCTTC. It yields the protein CASSSEPIPNYGYTF.

This clonotype appeared many times. The rearrangement uses TRBV6-5 and TRBJ1-1, with 7 bases identical to TRBD1. J lost 2 bases, V lost 0 bases, and 6 bases had no gene match. The CDR3 contains 16 residues. Germline CDR1 and CDR2: MNHEY and SVGAGI. The DNA for the CDR3 is TGTGCCAGCAGTTACTCGCGGGACAGCTTAAACACTGAAGCTTTCTTT. Amino acids: CASSYSRDSLNTEAFF.

V is TRBV11-2 and J is TRBJ1-1, with unresolved D. Germline V gene sequence: CDR1 SGHAT, CDR2 FQNNGV. The CDR3 totals 13 residues. V lost 0 bases and J lost 3, with 5 bases in between. CDR3: CASSLDLYTEAFF. CDR3 bases: TGTGCCAGCAGCTTAGATCTGTACACTGAAGCTTTCTTT.

This clonotype was seen many times. This chain links TRBV30 with TRBJ1-2, with 8 bases aligning to TRBD1. Trimming removed 2 bases from V and 9 bases from J; junction bases left unmatched: 8. Germline V gene sequence: CDR1 GTSNPN, CDR2 SVGIG (reference sequence). This CDR3 is 13 amino acids long. CDR3 nucleotides: TGTGCCTGGAGTCGGACAGGGAGGTCGAGCTACACCTTC. This translates into CAWSRTGRSSYTF.

This clonotype was observed at least ten times. The chain recombines TRBV7-2 with TRBJ1-1; unclear D gene. V was clipped by 2 bases and J by 4 bases, with 5 bases between them. This CDR3 contains 12 residues. The germline V gene has CDR1 SGHTA and CDR2 FQGNSA. Written as DNA, the CDR3 is TGTGCCAGCAGCTTATTCAGCACTGAAGCTTTCTTT. The encoded protein is CASSLFSTEAFF.

This clonotype showed up just a few times. J is TRBJ1-2 and V is TRBV28; no clear D gene. V was clipped by 3 bases and J by 11 bases, with 13 bases between them. The germline V gene has CDR1 MDHEN and CDR2 SYDVKM. The CDR3 has 12 amino acids. Written as DNA, the CDR3 is TGTGCCAGCAGTTTTTCCCCCTCACCGTACACCTTC. Encoded protein: CASSFSPSPYTF.

In its sample, this clonotype was seen many times. The chain combines TRBV3-1 with TRBJ1-5; D is uncertain. The ends were cut back, 0 bases at V and 7 bases at J, with 7 bases in the middle. The CDR3 loop spans 13 amino acids. CDR1 LGHDT and CDR2 YNNKEL come from the germline V gene (reference sequence). The chain's CDR3 is CASSQDGGQPQHF. CDR3 DNA sequence: TGTGCCAGCAGCCAAGATGGAGGGCAGCCCCAGCATTTT.

The chain joins TRBV12-3 or TRBV12-4 to TRBJ1-1; 10 positions agree with TRBD1. Trimming at V came to 10 bases and at J to 0 bases, leaving 2 bases not matched to a gene. The CDR3 contains 13 residues. Here the CDR3 DNA reads TGTGCCACGGGACAGGGGATGAACACTGAAGCTTTCTTT. It specifies CATGQGMNTEAFF.

About this clonotype: Being one base from a much bigger clone, this may be a read error. V gene TRBV18 combines with J gene TRBJ2-7, with D possibly matching TRBD1 (6 bases). The CDR3 has 15 amino acids. Germline lookup yields CDR1 KGHSH and CDR2 LQKENI. CDR3 protein: CASSQKTGVPKERYF. The CDR3, as DNA: TGTGCCAGCTCACAAAAGACAGGAGTCCCTAAAGAGCGGTACTTC.

A word on this clonotype: The junction and the germline gene differ at one end; a read error may be behind it. V usage is TRBV18 and J usage is TRBJ1-1; D may be TRBD1 (6 bases). The CDR3 is made up of 14 amino acids. Germline V CDR1 and CDR2: KGHSH, LQKENI. CDR3 coding DNA: TGTGCCAGCCCACCATTGGGAGCAGGGGCTGAAGCTTTCTTT. Encoded protein: CASPPLGAGAEAFF. The full variable domain, completed using reference TRBV18 and TRBJ1-1, is NAGVMQNPRHLVRRRGQEARLRCSPMKGHSHVYWYRQLPEEGLKFMVYLQKENIIDESGMPKERFSAEFPKEGPSILRIQQVVRGDSAAYFCASPPLGAGAEAFFGQGTRLTVV.

This clonotype was recorded many times. The chain recombines TRBV3-1 with TRBJ2-1, with 10 bases aligning to TRBD2. The CDR3 is made up of 16 amino acids. Germline V gives CDR1 LGHDT, CDR2 YNNKEL (reference sequence). V was pared by 4 bases and J by 5 bases, with 8 bases of the junction left unmatched. CDR3 nucleotides: TGTGCCAGCAGCCTTTTAGCGGGGGGACGAGACAATGAGCAGTTCTTC. This codes for CASSLLAGGRDNEQFF.

This clonotype was counted many times. V is TRBV5-1 and J is TRBJ1-2; D unresolved. Germline loops: CDR1 SGHRS, CDR2 YFSETQ. Trimming stripped 1 base from V and 0 bases from J, with 10 bases between. The CDR3 length is 15 residues. CDR3 sequence: CASSLSYPANYGYTF. CDR3 in DNA: TGCGCCAGCAGCTTGAGCTATCCCGCTAACTATGGCTACACCTTC.

The chain employs TRBV24-1 and TRBJ2-1; D tentatively reads TRBD1 or TRBD2 (6 bases each). CDR3 size: 16 residues. Germline-derived CDR1 and CDR2 are KGHDR and SFDVKD. The V end lost 0 bases, the J end lost 1 base, and 9 bases lay between the germline ends. The CDR3 DNA is TGTGCCACCAGTGATTTGGGGGGGCATTCCTACAATGAGCAGTTCTTC. Translation: CATSDLGGHSYNEQFF.

This clonotype occurred a few times. This sequence joins TRBV6-1 and TRBJ2-7, with D unclear. The ends were cut back, 1 base at V and 3 bases at J, with 7 bases in the middle. The CDR3 contains 13 residues. Germline V CDR1 and CDR2: MNHNS, SASEGT. CDR3 DNA: TGTGCCAGCAGTGAAGGTGGGTTCTACGAGCAGTACTTC. This codes for CASSEGGFYEQYF.

About this clonotype: The junction does not match germline at one end; this may be a read error. This chain links TRBV2 with TRBJ1-1; 7 nucleotides align to TRBD1. Looked up from germline, CDR1 is SNHLY and CDR2 is FYNNEI. CDR3 size: 14 residues. The CDR3 sequence is CVSSETRTGLGAFF. For the CDR3, the DNA is TGTGTCAGCAGTGAAACTCGGACAGGTTTGGGTGCTTTCTTT.

This clonotype was recorded at least ten times. CDR3 protein: CASSDWTGSTYEQYF. The DNA for the CDR3 is TGTGCCAGCAGCGACTGGACAGGTTCTACCTACGAGCAGTACTTC. The chain employs TRBV11-1 and TRBJ2-7; 7 positions agree with TRBD1. The V segment lost 5 bases and the J segment 2 bases; nucleotides outside the gene matches: 9. Germline CDR1 reads SGHAT; CDR2 reads FQDESV (reference sequence). CDR3 size: 15 residues.

Remarks on this clonotype: A read error may explain this, as a much larger clone is one base away. This chain connects TRBV28 to TRBJ1-5; maybe TRBD1 (5 bases). In germline, CDR1 is MDHEN, CDR2 SYDVKM. The CDR3 loop spans 14 amino acids. The CDR3 region is CASGLRGVDQPQHF. For the CDR3, the DNA is TGTGCCAGCGGTTTACGAGGGGTGGATCAGCCCCAGCATTTT. Filled out from reference TRBV28 and TRBJ1-5, the complete variable domain reads DVKVTQSSRYLVKRTGEKVFLECVQDMDHENMFWYRQDPGLGLRLIYFSYDVKMKEKGDIPEGYSVSREKKERFSLILESASTNQTSMYLCASGLRGVDQPQHFGDGTRLSIL.